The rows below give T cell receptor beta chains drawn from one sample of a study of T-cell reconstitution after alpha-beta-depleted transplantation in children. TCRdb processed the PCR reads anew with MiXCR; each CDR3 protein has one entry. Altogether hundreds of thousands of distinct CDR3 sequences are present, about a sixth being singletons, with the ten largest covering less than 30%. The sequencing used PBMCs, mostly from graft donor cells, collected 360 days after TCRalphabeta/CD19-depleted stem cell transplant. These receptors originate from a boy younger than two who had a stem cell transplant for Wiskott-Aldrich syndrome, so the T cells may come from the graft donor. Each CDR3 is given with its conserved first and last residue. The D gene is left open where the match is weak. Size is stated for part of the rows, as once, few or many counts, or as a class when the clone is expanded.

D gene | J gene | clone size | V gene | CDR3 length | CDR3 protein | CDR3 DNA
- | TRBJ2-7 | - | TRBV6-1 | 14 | CASSQRRSWDEQYF | TGTGCCAGCAGCCAAAGACGGTCCTGGGACGAGCAGTACTTC
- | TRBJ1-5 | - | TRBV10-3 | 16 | CAIKSDSKIGNQPQHF | TGTGCCATCAAGTCAGACTCGAAGATCGGCAATCAGCCCCAGCATTTT
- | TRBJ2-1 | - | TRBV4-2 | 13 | CASSQPTVNEQFF | TGTGCCAGCAGCCAACCGACAGTTAATGAGCAGTTCTTC
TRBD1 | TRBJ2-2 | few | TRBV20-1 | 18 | CSARLLDRGQLNTGELFF | TGCAGTGCTAGGCTCCTGGACAGGGGGCAGTTAAACACCGGGGAGCTGTTTTTT
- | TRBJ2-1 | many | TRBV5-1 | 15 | CASSLAPSVYNEQFF | TGCGCCAGCAGCTTGGCACCCAGTGTCTACAATGAGCAGTTCTTC
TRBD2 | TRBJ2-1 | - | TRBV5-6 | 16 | CASRVGLAVLYNEQFF | TGTGCCAGCCGGGTCGGACTAGCGGTCCTCTACAATGAGCAGTTCTTC
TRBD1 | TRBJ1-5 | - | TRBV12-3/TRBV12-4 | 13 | CASSRGQGRPQHF | TGTGCCAGCAGTCGGGGACAGGGGAGGCCCCAGCATTTT
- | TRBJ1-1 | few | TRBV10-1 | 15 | CASSESWRENTEAFF | TGCGCCAGCAGTGAGTCTTGGAGGGAGAACACTGAAGCTTTCTTT
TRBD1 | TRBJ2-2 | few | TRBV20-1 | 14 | CSANGQGGSGELFF | TGCAGTGCTAATGGACAGGGTGGATCCGGGGAGCTGTTTTTT
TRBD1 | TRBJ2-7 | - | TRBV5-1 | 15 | CASSLMGQVNYEQYF | TGCGCCAGCAGCTTAATGGGACAGGTCAACTACGAGCAGTACTTC
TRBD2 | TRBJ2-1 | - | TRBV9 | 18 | CASSVAGLAGGPHNEQFF | TGTGCCAGCAGCGTAGCTGGACTAGCGGGAGGGCCGCACAATGAGCAGTTCTTC
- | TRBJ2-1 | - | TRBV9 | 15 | CASSVAFLSYNEQFF | TGTGCCAGCAGCGTAGCATTTCTCTCCTACAATGAGCAGTTCTTC
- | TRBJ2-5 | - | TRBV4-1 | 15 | CASSQDLPGWETQYF | TGCGCCAGCAGCCAAGATCTTCCGGGGTGGGAGACCCAGTACTTC